A selection of T cell receptor beta chains follows, all from one sample in a study of cytomegalovirus exposure and HLA in healthy donors. Repertoires were generated with immunoSEQ multiplex PCR, while TCRdb's copy carries only in-frame clones and drops some. This sample yields around 150,000 clones, of which about three quarters are seen a single time; under 0.8% belongs to the top ten. Material: PBMCs. The source is a male donor in good health and CMV-seronegative. CDR3s include the opening cysteine and the closing phenylalanine or tryptophan.

J gene: TRBJ2-7
V gene: TRBV7-9
CDR3 protein: CSSSLASSYEQYF

J gene: TRBJ2-5
V gene: TRBV4-1
CDR3 protein: CASSQEGLAGPPGETQYF

J gene: TRBJ2-7
V gene: TRBV25-1
CDR3 protein: CASTAGQKGYEQYF

J gene: TRBJ1-1
V gene: TRBV5-1
CDR3 protein: CASSLGRGRWNTEAFF

J gene: TRBJ1-2
V gene: TRBV6-5
CDR3 protein: CASSYRQFNYGYTF

J gene: TRBJ1-2
V gene: TRBV18
CDR3 protein: CASSPSGQPNYGYTF

J gene: TRBJ2-7
V gene: TRBV15
CDR3 protein: CATSRDLISYEQYF

J gene: TRBJ1-5
V gene: TRBV5-6
CDR3 protein: CASSRRQTSNQPQHF

J gene: TRBJ2-1
V gene: TRBV6-5
CDR3 protein: CASRAGTGPYNEQFF

J gene: TRBJ2-4
V gene: TRBV7-2
CDR3 protein: CASSPNRAVAKNIQYF

J gene: TRBJ2-7
V gene: TRBV9
CDR3 protein: CASSVAPGTVYEQYF

J gene: TRBJ2-1
V gene: TRBV7-2
CDR3 protein: CASSLGTGALYNDGQFF

J gene: TRBJ2-7
V gene: TRBV5-6
CDR3 protein: CASSLTVSYEQYF

J gene: TRBJ1-1
V gene: TRBV5-1
CDR3 protein: CASSIDSLNTEAFF

J gene: TRBJ2-1
V gene: TRBV5-1
CDR3 protein: CASSVAGGPYNEQFF

J gene: TRBJ1-2
V gene: TRBV10-3
CDR3 protein: CAISESRQIYGYTF

J gene: TRBJ1-2
V gene: TRBV2
CDR3 protein: CASSTGQNYGYTF

J gene: TRBJ2-1
V gene: TRBV11-3
CDR3 protein: CASSLGGGPYNEQFF

J gene: TRBJ1-1
V gene: TRBV18
CDR3 protein: CASAIQVNTEAFF

J gene: TRBJ1-4
V gene: TRBV5-5
CDR3 protein: CASSLGPAAEKLFF

J gene: TRBJ2-1
V gene: TRBV27
CDR3 protein: CASSHRGGQGNNEQFF

J gene: TRBJ1-1
V gene: TRBV4-1
CDR3 protein: CASSQDRTAATEAFF